The clone carrying this T cell receptor (beta chain) was seen many times. No antigen is known for it. Using RNA transcripts as the source, TCR beta CDR3 regions were amplified. Using the HTBI primer set, a first-round RT-PCR was run on the TCR CDR3. Using its own MiXCR run on the multiplex PCR reads, TCRdb lists one record per CDR3 protein. The table has approximately 690,000 distinct CDR3 sequences, 20% to 25% seen once. The sample comes from a study of T cells in Graves' hyperthyroidism and ophthalmopathy. The V end lost 3 bases, the J end lost 1 base, and 10 bases lay between the germline ends. Germline values: CDR1 MDHEN, CDR2 SYDVKM. The length of the CDR3 is 15 residues. The diagnoses drew upon clinical symptoms, serum thyroxine and TRAb, thyroid ultrasound and orbital computed tomography. Findings and caveats of the study: Researchers found most expanded thyroid clonotypes above 0.001 in blood as well.

This chain connects TRBV28 to TRBJ2-1, with no clear D. Sequencing was performed on blood. This clonotype originated in a man aged 25-45 years with Graves' ophthalmopathy. The CDR3 region is CASSFGEGSYNEQFF. CDR3 nucleotide sequence: TGTGCCAGCAGTTTTGGTGAAGGTTCCTACAATGAGCAGTTCTTC.